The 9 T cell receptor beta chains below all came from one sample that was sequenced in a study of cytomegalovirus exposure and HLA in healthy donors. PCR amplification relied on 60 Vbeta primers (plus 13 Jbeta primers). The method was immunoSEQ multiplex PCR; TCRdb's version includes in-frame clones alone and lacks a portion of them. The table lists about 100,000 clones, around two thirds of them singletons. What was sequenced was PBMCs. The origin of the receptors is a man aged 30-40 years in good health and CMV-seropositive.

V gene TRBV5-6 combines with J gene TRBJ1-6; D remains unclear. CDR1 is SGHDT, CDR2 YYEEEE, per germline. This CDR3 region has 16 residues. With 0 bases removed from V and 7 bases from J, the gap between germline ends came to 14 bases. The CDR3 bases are TGTGCCAGCAGCTTGGGAAAGAGGGCCCTGAATTCACCCCTCCACTTT. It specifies CASSLGKRALNSPLHF.

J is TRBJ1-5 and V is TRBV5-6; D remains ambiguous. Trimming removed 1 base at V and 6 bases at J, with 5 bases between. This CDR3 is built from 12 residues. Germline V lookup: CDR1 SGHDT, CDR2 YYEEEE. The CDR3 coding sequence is TGTGCCAGCAGCTTGAACGGTCAGCCCCAGCATTTT. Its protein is CASSLNGQPQHF.

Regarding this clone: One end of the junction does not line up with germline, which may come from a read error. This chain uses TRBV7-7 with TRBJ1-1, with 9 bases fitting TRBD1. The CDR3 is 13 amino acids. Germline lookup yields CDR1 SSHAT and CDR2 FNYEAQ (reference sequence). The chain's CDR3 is CASSLRQGAEAFF. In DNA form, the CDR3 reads TGTGCTAGCAGCTTAAGACAGGGGGCTGAAGCTTTCTTT.

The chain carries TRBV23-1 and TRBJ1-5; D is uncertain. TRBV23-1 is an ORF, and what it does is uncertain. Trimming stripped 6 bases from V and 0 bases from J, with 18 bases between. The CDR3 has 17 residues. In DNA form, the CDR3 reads TGCGCCAGCAGCCCGACCCGGCGAAACTATAGCAATCAGCCCCAGCATTTT. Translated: CASSPTRRNYSNQPQHF.

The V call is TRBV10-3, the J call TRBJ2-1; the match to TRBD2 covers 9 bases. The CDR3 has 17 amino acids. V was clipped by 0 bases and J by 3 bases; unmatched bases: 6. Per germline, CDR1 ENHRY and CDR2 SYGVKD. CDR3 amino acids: CAISESRASGDYNEQFF. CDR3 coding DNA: TGTGCCATCAGTGAGTCGAGGGCTAGCGGGGACTACAATGAGCAGTTCTTC.

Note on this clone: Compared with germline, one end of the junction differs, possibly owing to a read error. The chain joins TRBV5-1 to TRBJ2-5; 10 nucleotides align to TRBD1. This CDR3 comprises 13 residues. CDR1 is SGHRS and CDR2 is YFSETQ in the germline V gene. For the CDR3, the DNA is TGCGCCAGCAGCTGGGACAGGGGAGAGGCCCAGTACTTC. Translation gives CASSWDRGEAQYF.

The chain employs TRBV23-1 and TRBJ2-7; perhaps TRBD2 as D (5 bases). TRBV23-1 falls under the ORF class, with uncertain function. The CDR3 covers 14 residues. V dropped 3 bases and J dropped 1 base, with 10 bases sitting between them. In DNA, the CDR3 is TGCGCCAGCAGTCACCGGGATCGGTCCTACGAGCAGTACTTC. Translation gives CASSHRDRSYEQYF.

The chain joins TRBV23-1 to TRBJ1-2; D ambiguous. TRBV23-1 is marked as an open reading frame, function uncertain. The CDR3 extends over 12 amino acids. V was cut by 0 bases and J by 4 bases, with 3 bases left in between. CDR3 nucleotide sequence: TGCGCCAGCAGTCAATCGGCCTATGGCTACACCTTC. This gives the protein CASSQSAYGYTF.

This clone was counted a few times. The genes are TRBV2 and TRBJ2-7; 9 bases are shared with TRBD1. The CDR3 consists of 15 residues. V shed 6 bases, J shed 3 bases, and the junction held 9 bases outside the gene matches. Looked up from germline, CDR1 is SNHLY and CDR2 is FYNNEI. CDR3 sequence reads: CASSPGPGQGYEQYF. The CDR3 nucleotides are TGTGCCAGCAGCCCGGGACCGGGACAGGGCTACGAGCAGTACTTC.